Given below is one T cell receptor (beta chain) in context. Its specificity is not known. In TCRdb, the 5' RACE reads were re-called with MiXCR into one record per CDR3 protein. The table lists around 1.7 million distinct CDR3 sequences, about 30% of them singletons. This record comes from a study of identical twins. Whole-study results and caveats: Within cord blood, abundant beta clonotypes carried fewer insertions, but memory repertoires showed no such trend. Conclusions relied on cross-sectional statistical analysis, not following the same donors.

This receptor was obtained from a newborn girl in good health. The specimen sequenced was cord blood.

The chain's CDR3 is CSATSYEGENTGELFF. The CDR3 coding sequence is TGCAGTGCTACTAGTTACGAGGGGGAGAACACCGGGGAGCTGTTTTTT. The J gene is TRBJ2-2, the V gene TRBV20-1, with D perhaps TRBD1 (6 bases). The CDR3 runs to 16 residues. V was cut by 4 bases and J by 1 base, with 16 bases left in between. Germline CDR1 reads DFQATT; CDR2 reads SNEGSKA (reference sequence).